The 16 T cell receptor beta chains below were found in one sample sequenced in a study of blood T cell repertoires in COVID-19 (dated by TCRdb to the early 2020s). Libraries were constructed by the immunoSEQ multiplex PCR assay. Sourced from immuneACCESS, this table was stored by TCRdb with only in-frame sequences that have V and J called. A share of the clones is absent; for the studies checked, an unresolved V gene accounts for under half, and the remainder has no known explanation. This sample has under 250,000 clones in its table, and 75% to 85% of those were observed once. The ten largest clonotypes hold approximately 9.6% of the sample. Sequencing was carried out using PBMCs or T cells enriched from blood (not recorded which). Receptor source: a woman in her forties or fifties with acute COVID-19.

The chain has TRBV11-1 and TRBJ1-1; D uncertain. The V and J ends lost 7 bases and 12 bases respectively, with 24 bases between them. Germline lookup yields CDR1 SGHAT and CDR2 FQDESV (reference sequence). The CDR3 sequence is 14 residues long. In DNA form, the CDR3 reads TGTGCCAGCACCCTTCTCCAGTCCCGAGGTGTTACTTTCTTT. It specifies CASTLLQSRGVTFF.

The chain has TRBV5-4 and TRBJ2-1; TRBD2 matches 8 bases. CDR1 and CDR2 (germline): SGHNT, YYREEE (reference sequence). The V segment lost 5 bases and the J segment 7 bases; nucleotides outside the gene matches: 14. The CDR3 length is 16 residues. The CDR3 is CASSLLSGGPFNEQFF. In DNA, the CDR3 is TGTGCCAGCAGTCTTCTAAGCGGGGGCCCTTTTAATGAGCAGTTCTTC.

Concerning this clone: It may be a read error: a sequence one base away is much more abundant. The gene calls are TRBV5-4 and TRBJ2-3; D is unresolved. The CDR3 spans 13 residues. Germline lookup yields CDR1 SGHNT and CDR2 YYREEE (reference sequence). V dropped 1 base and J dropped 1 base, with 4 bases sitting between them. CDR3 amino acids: CASSLRGTDTQYF. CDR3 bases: TGTGCCAGCAGCTTGAGAGGCACAGATACGCAGTATTTT.

Here the CDR3 reads CSASEGTSGSYEQYF. The CDR3 region has the DNA TGCAGTGCTAGTGAAGGGACTAGCGGTTCCTACGAGCAGTACTTC. The chain carries TRBV20-1 and TRBJ2-7; TRBD2 matches 11 bases. Germline lookup yields CDR1 DFQATT and CDR2 SNEGSKA (reference sequence). The CDR3 is made up of 15 amino acids. Losses at the gene ends were 3 bases for V and 1 base for J; bases not matched to a gene: 5.

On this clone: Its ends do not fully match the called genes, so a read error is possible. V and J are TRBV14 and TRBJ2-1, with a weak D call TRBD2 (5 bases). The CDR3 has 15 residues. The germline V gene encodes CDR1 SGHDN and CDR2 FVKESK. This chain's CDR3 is CASSQGLPIFNEQFF. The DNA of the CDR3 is TGTGCCAGCAGTCAAGGACTCCCTATCTTCAATGAGCAGTTCTTC.

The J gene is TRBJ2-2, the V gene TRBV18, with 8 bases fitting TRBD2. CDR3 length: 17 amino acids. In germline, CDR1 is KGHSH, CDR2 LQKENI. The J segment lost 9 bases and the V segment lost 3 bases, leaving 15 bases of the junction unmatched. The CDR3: CASSPPGTSGRKRELFF. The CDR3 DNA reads TGTGCCAGCTCACCGCCCGGGACTAGTGGGAGAAAAAGGGAGCTGTTTTTT.

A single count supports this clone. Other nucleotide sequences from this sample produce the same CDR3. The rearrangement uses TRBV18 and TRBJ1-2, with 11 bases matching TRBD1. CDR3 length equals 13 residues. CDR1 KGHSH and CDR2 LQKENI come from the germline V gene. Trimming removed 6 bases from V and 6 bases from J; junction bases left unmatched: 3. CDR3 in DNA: TGTGCCAGCTCCGGGACAGGGGGAGATGGCTACACCTTC. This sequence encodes CASSGTGGDGYTF.

This CDR3 is CASSTMGQGNTEAFF. Here the CDR3 DNA reads TGTGCCAGCAGCACTATGGGACAGGGGAACACTGAAGCTTTCTTT. This chain joins TRBV11-2 and TRBJ1-1; 9 bases agree with TRBD1. The V and J ends lost 5 bases and 1 base, in that order; junction bases with no gene match: 5. Germline-derived CDR1 and CDR2 are SGHAT and FQNNGV. The CDR3 has 15 residues. Supplemented by reference TRBV11-2 and TRBJ1-1, the full variable domain reads EAGVAQSPRYKIIEKRQSVAFWCNPISGHATLYWYQQILGQGPKLLIQFQNNGVVDDSQLPKDRFSAERLKGVDSTLKIQPAKLEDSAVYLCASSTMGQGNTEAFFGQGTRLTVV.

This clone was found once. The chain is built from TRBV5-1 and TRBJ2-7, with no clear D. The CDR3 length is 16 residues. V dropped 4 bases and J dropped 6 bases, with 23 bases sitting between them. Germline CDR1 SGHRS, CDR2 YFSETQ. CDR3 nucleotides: TGCGCCAGCAGCCTCAACACCGACCGCCGGGTTGCCGAGCAGTACTTC. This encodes CASSLNTDRRVAEQYF. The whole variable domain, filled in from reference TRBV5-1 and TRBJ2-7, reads KAGVTQTPRYLIKTRGQQVTLSCSPISGHRSVSWYQQTPGQGLQFLFEYFSETQRNKGNFPGRFSGRQFSNSRSEMNVSTLELGDSALYLCASSLNTDRRVAEQYFGPGTRLTVT.

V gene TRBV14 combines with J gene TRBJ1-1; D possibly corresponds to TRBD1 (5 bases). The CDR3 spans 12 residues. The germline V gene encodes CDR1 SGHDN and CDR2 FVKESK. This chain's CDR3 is CASKGFNTEAFF. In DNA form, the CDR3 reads TGTGCGTCGAAGGGGTTTAACACTGAAGCTTTCTTT.

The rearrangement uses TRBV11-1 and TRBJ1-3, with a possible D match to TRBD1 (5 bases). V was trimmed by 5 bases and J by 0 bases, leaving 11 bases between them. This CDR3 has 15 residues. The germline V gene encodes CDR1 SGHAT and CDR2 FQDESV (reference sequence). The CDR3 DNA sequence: TGTGCCAGCAGCCCGGACACCTTCTCTGGAAACACCATATATTTT. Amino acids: CASSPDTFSGNTIYF.

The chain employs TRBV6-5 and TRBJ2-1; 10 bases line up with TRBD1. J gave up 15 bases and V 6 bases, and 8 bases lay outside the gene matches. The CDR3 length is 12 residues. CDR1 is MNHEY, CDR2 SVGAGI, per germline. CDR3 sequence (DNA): TGTGCCAGCAGAGCCCCGGGACAGGGGTTGTTCTTC. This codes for CASRAPGQGLFF.

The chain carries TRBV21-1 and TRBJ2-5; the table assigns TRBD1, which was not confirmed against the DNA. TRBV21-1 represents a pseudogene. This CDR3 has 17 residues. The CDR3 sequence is CASTNNFTGQGGKTQYF. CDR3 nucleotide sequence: TGTGCCAGCACAAATAACTTTACGGGACAGGGAGGGAAGACCCAGTACTTC.

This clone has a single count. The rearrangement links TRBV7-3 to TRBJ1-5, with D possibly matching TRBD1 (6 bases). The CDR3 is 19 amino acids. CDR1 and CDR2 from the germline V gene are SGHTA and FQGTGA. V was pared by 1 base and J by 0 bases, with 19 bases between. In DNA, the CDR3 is TGTGCCAGCAGCTTAAAGGGGGGAGGGCCTCTTTATAGCAATCAGCCCCAGCATTTT. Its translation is CASSLKGGGPLYSNQPQHF. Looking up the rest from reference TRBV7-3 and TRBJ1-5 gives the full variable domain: GAGVSQTPSNKVTEKGKYVELRCDPISGHTALYWYRQSLGQGPEFLIYFQGTGAADDSGLPNDRFFAVRPEGSVSTLKIQRTERGDSAVYLCASSLKGGGPLYSNQPQHFGDGTRLSIL.

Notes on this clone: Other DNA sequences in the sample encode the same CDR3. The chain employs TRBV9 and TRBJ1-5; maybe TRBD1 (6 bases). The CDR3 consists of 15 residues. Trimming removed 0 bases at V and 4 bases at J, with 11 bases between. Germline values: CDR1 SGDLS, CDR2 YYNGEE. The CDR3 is CASSVGQGPNQPQHF. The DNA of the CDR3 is TGTGCCAGCAGCGTAGGCCAGGGGCCAAATCAGCCCCAGCATTTT.

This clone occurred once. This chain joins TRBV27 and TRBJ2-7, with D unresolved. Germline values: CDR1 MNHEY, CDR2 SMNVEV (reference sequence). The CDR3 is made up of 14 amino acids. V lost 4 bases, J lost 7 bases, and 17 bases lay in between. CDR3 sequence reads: CASSSLLNMREQYF. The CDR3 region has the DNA TGTGCCAGCAGTTCCCTACTAAACATGCGGGAGCAGTACTTC.